Shown below are 30 T cell receptor beta chains from a single sample sequenced in a study of blood T cell repertoires in COVID-19. Libraries were prepared by immunoSEQ multiplex PCR; TCRdb keeps only in-frame clonotypes and omits some of them. The sample lists 150,000 to 200,000 clones, 89% occurring once. Material: PBMCs or T cells enriched from blood (not recorded which). Receptors originate from a woman under 30 who had recovered from COVID-19.

This clone was detected once. The rearrangement joins TRBV7-8 to TRBJ2-1, with D tentatively TRBD1 (6 bases). There are 13 residues in the CDR3. CDR1 and CDR2 (germline): SGHVS, FQNEAQ. Trimming stripped 2 bases from V and 5 bases from J, with 7 bases between. CDR3 in DNA: TGTGCCAGCAGCTTATACAGGGACAATGAGCAGTTCTTC. Its protein product is CASSLYRDNEQFF.

V gene TRBV19 combines with J gene TRBJ2-7, with a weak D call TRBD1 (6 bases). The CDR3 sequence is 13 residues long. Trimming cost V 9 bases and J 2 bases, with 14 bases left between them. Germline lookup yields CDR1 LNHDA and CDR2 SQIVND (reference sequence). CDR3 protein: CASSAGVPYEQYF. In nucleotides, the CDR3 is TGTGCCAGCTCAGCAGGGGTCCCCTACGAGCAGTACTTC. Full variable domain (missing parts from reference TRBV19 and TRBJ2-7): DGGITQSPKYLFRKEGQNVTLSCEQNLNHDAMYWYRQDPGQGLRLIYYSQIVNDFQKGDIAEGYSVSREKKESFPLTVTSAQKNPTAFYLCASSAGVPYEQYFGPGTRLTVT.

This clone appeared a single time. The rearrangement uses TRBV3-1 (or the pseudogene TRBV3-2) and TRBJ2-7, with 11 positions matching TRBD2. Trimming cost V 0 bases and J 5 bases; bases outside gene matches: 9. This CDR3 has 17 residues. Germline CDR1 reads LGHDT; CDR2 reads YNNKEL (reference sequence). CDR3 sequence: CASSQEARLAGRDEQYF. CDR3 coding DNA: TGTGCCAGCAGCCAAGAGGCGAGACTAGCGGGGAGGGACGAGCAGTACTTC.

The CDR3 DNA reads TGTGCCAGCAGCTTAGCGGGAGGTTCCCCCAGCACAGATACGCAGTATTTT. This encodes CASSLAGGSPSTDTQYF. This chain uses TRBV7-2 with TRBJ2-3, with D possibly matching TRBD2 (6 bases). Trimming cost V 0 bases and J 0 bases, with 13 bases left between them. CDR1 and CDR2 (germline): SGHTA, FQGNSA. The CDR3 runs 17 residues.

The V and J genes are TRBV7-9 and TRBJ2-4, with 10 bases lining up with TRBD2. Per the germline V gene, CDR1 is SEHNR and CDR2 is FQNEAQ (reference sequence). The CDR3 consists of 18 residues. V was pared by 4 bases and J by 6 bases, with 15 bases of the junction left unmatched. The CDR3 nucleotides are TGTGCCAGCAGCTCAAGCTTAGCGGGAGGACCTAATACAAACATTCAGTACTTC. Its translation is CASSSSLAGGPNTNIQYF.

This clone was detected only once. This rearrangement joins TRBV19 to TRBJ2-6; D remains ambiguous. V was cut by 5 bases and J by 4 bases, with 9 bases left in between. The V gene's germline CDR1 is LNHDA and CDR2 SQIVND (reference sequence). The CDR3 is made up of 14 amino acids. CDR3: CASSPGLGANVLTF. CDR3 in DNA: TGTGCCAGTAGTCCCGGTCTGGGGGCCAACGTCCTGACTTTC.

The V gene is TRBV11-2, the J gene TRBJ2-1, with 7 positions matching TRBD2. Per the germline V gene, CDR1 is SGHAT and CDR2 is FQNNGV. The length of the CDR3 is 16 residues. The ends lost 8 bases at V and 0 bases at J; junction bases unmatched: 10. The CDR3 DNA is TGTGCCAGCGGACGATGGGAGGGTCCCTCCTACAATGAGCAGTTCTTC. This translates into CASGRWEGPSYNEQFF.

This chain uses TRBV9 with TRBJ1-2; 9 nucleotides line up with TRBD1. V gave up 5 bases and J gave up 6 bases; unmatched junction bases: 8. Germline V lookup: CDR1 SGDLS, CDR2 YYNGEE. This CDR3 spans 14 amino acids. CDR3 amino acids: CASSREQGADGYTF. The CDR3 DNA reads TGTGCCAGCAGTCGAGAACAGGGGGCGGATGGCTACACCTTC. The complete variable domain, with remaining parts taken from reference TRBV9 and TRBJ1-2, reads DSGVTQTPKHLITATGQRVTLRCSPRSGDLSVYWYQQSLDQGLQFLIQYYNGEERAKGNILERFSAQQFPDLHSELNLSSLELGDSALYFCASSREQGADGYTFGSGTRLTVV.

The chain links TRBV27 to TRBJ2-2; TRBD2 matches 10 bases. The CDR3 is 15 amino acids. The ends lost 5 bases at V and 3 bases at J; junction bases unmatched: 3. Germline CDR1 and CDR2: MNHEY and SMNVEV (reference sequence). The chain's CDR3 is CASSILAGHTGELFF. In DNA, the CDR3 is TGTGCCAGCAGTATACTAGCGGGACACACCGGGGAGCTGTTTTTT.

This chain uses TRBV5-4 with TRBJ1-2; 8 nucleotides agree with TRBD1. CDR3 length equals 13 residues. V lost 0 bases to trimming and J lost 8 bases; unmatched junction nucleotides: 3. The germline gives CDR1 SGHNT, CDR2 YYREEE (reference sequence). The chain's CDR3 is CASSLGTGIGYTF. CDR3 DNA sequence: TGTGCCAGCAGCTTGGGGACAGGGATAGGCTACACCTTC. Variable domain in full (rest from reference TRBV5-4 and TRBJ1-2): ETGVTQSPTHLIKTRGQQVTLRCSSQSGHNTVSWYQQALGQGPQFIFQYYREEENGRGNFPPRFSGLQFPNYSSELNVNALELDDSALYLCASSLGTGIGYTFGSGTRLTVV.

The chain employs TRBV18 and TRBJ1-1; 12 bases map to TRBD1. The CDR3 is made up of 17 amino acids. CDR1 is KGHSH and CDR2 is LQKENI in the germline V gene. Losses at the gene ends were 3 bases for V and 1 base for J; bases not matched to a gene: 6. The CDR3 loop is CASSPAWDRGQNTEAFF. The CDR3 bases are TGTGCCAGCTCACCCGCTTGGGACAGGGGGCAGAACACTGAAGCTTTCTTT.

To note about this clone: Other DNA sequences in the same sample also yield this CDR3. The gene calls are TRBV5-1 and TRBJ2-2; 11 nucleotides align to TRBD1. V lost 2 bases, J lost 5 bases, and 14 bases stayed unmatched. The CDR3 runs to 19 residues. Looked up from germline, CDR1 is SGHRS and CDR2 is YFSETQ. Written as DNA, the CDR3 is TGCGCCAGCAGCTTCGGACGGTTGTGGGGACAGGGGGGGACCGGGGAGCTGTTTTTT. Encoded protein: CASSFGRLWGQGGTGELFF.

This clone was counted only a few times. The chain is built from TRBV6-6 and TRBJ1-3; the D is unclear. Trimming stripped 5 bases from V and 4 bases from J, with 21 bases between. The CDR3 totals 17 residues. Germline V gives CDR1 MNHNY, CDR2 SVGAGI (reference sequence). The CDR3 DNA sequence: TGTGCCAGCAGTCCCCTCCCGACATTACAACGAGGAAACACCATATATTTT. The encoded protein is CASSPLPTLQRGNTIYF.

The chain couples TRBV12-3 or TRBV12-4 to TRBJ1-1; TRBD1 agrees at 7 bases. V shed 7 bases, J shed 6 bases, and the junction held 8 bases outside the gene matches. There are 13 residues in the CDR3. The CDR3 DNA follows: TGTGCCAGCACTACAGGGGTTTCCGCTGAAGCTTTCTTT. Its protein product is CASTTGVSAEAFF.

The V and J genes are TRBV19 and TRBJ2-2; 9 bases map to TRBD1. There are 16 residues in the CDR3. Germline lookup yields CDR1 LNHDA and CDR2 SQIVND (reference sequence). V trimming: 4 bases; J trimming: 0 bases; junction bases outside the gene matches: 3. The DNA for the CDR3 is TGTGCCAGTAGTAGCAGACAGGGGGCGAACACCGGGGAGCTGTTTTTT. As protein: CASSSRQGANTGELFF.

V usage is TRBV4-3 and J usage is TRBJ2-7; D is perhaps TRBD1 (5 bases). V was clipped by 0 bases and J by 1 base, with 10 bases between them. The CDR3 is made up of 15 amino acids. The germline V gene has CDR1 LGHNA and CDR2 YSLEER. This CDR3 reads CASSQDRAVSYEQYF. The CDR3 DNA sequence: TGCGCCAGCAGCCAAGACAGGGCGGTATCCTACGAGCAGTACTTC.

This clone was detected only once. This chain uses TRBV28 with TRBJ2-3; TRBD2 matches 10 bases. The length of the CDR3 is 16 residues. Per germline, CDR1 MDHEN and CDR2 SYDVKM. J was trimmed by 7 bases and V by 1 base; bases with no gene match: 8. The CDR3 spells CASSLLAGGIPNTQYF. The DNA for the CDR3 is TGTGCCAGCAGTTTATTAGCGGGAGGAATTCCAAATACGCAGTATTTT.

The gene calls are TRBV11-2 and TRBJ2-1; 13 bases map to TRBD2. The CDR3 sequence is 17 residues long. Germline CDR1 reads SGHAT; CDR2 reads FQNNGV. Trimming at V came to 4 bases and at J to 9 bases, leaving 12 bases not matched to a gene. The CDR3 reads CASSSLRTSGSRGEQFF. Here the CDR3 DNA reads TGTGCCAGCAGCTCCCTCCGGACTAGCGGGAGCAGGGGTGAGCAGTTCTTC.

This chain uses TRBV28 with TRBJ1-2, with D possibly matching TRBD1 (5 bases). V lost 1 base and J lost 4, with 13 bases in between. The CDR3 spans 15 residues. From germline, CDR1 is MDHEN and CDR2 SYDVKM. CDR3 sequence: CASSLFVNQGYGYTF. The CDR3 DNA reads as TGTGCCAGCAGTTTATTTGTGAACCAGGGCTATGGCTACACCTTC.

This sequence joins TRBV7-2 and TRBJ2-7, with TRBD2 matching 10 bases. This CDR3 spans 15 amino acids. V dropped 2 bases and J dropped 4; count of bases not matched to a gene: 5. Germline values: CDR1 SGHTA, CDR2 FQGNSA. The CDR3 DNA reads as TGTGCCAGCAGCTTACGGCCTAGCGGGAGTTACGAGCAGTACTTC. This codes for CASSLRPSGSYEQYF.

This clone was recorded a few times. The V call is TRBV13, the J call TRBJ2-7, with D perhaps TRBD2 (5 bases). Germline V gives CDR1 PRHDT, CDR2 FYEKMQ (reference sequence). The CDR3 extends over 14 amino acids. The ends were cut back, 1 base at V and 0 bases at J, with 7 bases in the middle. The CDR3 DNA follows: TGTGCCAGCAGCTTAGAAGGGAGCTCCTACGAGCAGTACTTC. This codes for CASSLEGSSYEQYF.

The rearrangement links TRBV5-1 to TRBJ2-7; the D gene is possibly TRBD2 (5 bases). Germline loops: CDR1 SGHRS, CDR2 YFSETQ. Trimming removed 0 bases at V and 0 bases at J, with 10 bases between. This CDR3 is built from 15 residues. The CDR3 loop is CASSLASGSSYEQYF. CDR3 DNA: TGCGCCAGCAGCTTGGCTAGTGGGAGCTCCTACGAGCAGTACTTC.

V and J are TRBV27 and TRBJ2-1, with TRBD2 matching over 8 bases. The CDR3 runs 15 residues. The ends lost 9 bases at V and 0 bases at J; junction bases unmatched: 7. From germline, CDR1 is MNHEY and CDR2 SMNVEV (reference sequence). The CDR3: CASKSGSYSYNEQFF. The CDR3 DNA follows: TGTGCCAGTAAGAGCGGGAGCTACTCCTACAATGAGCAGTTCTTC.

This clone has just one count. The gene calls are TRBV24-1 and TRBJ1-5, with 8 bases that match TRBD1. This CDR3 spans 15 amino acids. The V segment lost 9 bases and the J segment 3 bases; nucleotides outside the gene matches: 9. Germline V gene data show CDR1 as KGHDR and CDR2 as SFDVKD. CDR3 residues: CATRQGQATNQPQHF. CDR3 nucleotide sequence: TGTGCCACCCGTCAGGGACAGGCAACCAATCAGCCCCAGCATTTT.

The V and J genes are TRBV5-1 and TRBJ2-7; D gene ambiguous. Germline V gene sequence: CDR1 SGHRS, CDR2 YFSETQ. The V gene lost 4 bases and the J gene lost 4 bases, with 9 bases spanning the gap. The CDR3 has 12 residues. The CDR3 bases are TGCGCCAGCAGCCTATTATTATACGAGCAGTACTTC. This gives the protein CASSLLLYEQYF.

V is TRBV5-6 and J is TRBJ2-3; 7 nucleotides match TRBD2. J lost 4 bases, V lost 4 bases, and 9 bases had no gene match. This CDR3 spans 15 amino acids. Germline loops: CDR1 SGHDT, CDR2 YYEEEE. As DNA, the CDR3 is TGTGCCAGCAGCCGGAAGACTAGCCAATCAGATACGCAGTATTTT. Residues: CASSRKTSQSDTQYF.

The rearrangement links TRBV5-6 to TRBJ2-5; D may be TRBD1 (5 bases). This CDR3 spans 14 amino acids. Germline V gene data show CDR1 as SGHDT and CDR2 as YYEEEE. Trimming stripped 3 bases from V and 2 bases from J, with 11 bases between. The CDR3 is CASSSPGLQETQYF. Here the CDR3 DNA reads TGTGCCAGCAGCTCCCCAGGGTTACAAGAGACCCAGTACTTC. The full variable domain, completed using reference TRBV5-6 and TRBJ2-5, is DAGVTQSPTHLIKTRGQQVTLRCSPKSGHDTVSWYQQALGQGPQFIFQYYEEEERQRGNFPDRFSGHQFPNYSSELNVNALLLGDSALYLCASSSPGLQETQYFGPGTRLLVL.

This chain links TRBV7-6 with TRBJ2-7, with D tentatively TRBD1 (7 bases). Germline assignment: CDR1 SGHVS and CDR2 FNYEAQ. V was pared by 6 bases and J by 4 bases, with 16 bases between. CDR3 length: 14 residues. CDR3 coding DNA: TGTGCCAGCAGTTCCGGCGGGACAGAGTACGAGCAGTACTTC. Its protein product is CASSSGGTEYEQYF.

The J gene is TRBJ1-4, the V gene TRBV28, with D possibly matching TRBD1 (6 bases). Trimming stripped 6 bases from V and 8 bases from J, with 19 bases between. Germline lookup yields CDR1 MDHEN and CDR2 SYDVKM. This CDR3 has 15 amino acids. Here the CDR3 DNA reads TGTGCCAGCAGCAAGTCGGGGGGCGTAGGAGAAAAACTGTTTTTT. Its translation: CASSKSGGVGEKLFF.

The J gene is TRBJ2-7, the V gene TRBV10-3; possible D gene TRBD1, 5 bases. The ends were cut back, 2 bases at V and 4 bases at J, with 9 bases in the middle. The CDR3 is 13 residues long. Germline loops: CDR1 ENHRY, CDR2 SYGVKD. As DNA, the CDR3 is TGTGCCATCAGTGAGACAGGCTTATACGAGCAGTACTTC. Translated: CAISETGLYEQYF.